This T cell receptor (beta chain) was identified during a study of shared clonotypes between healthy human individuals. All of the donors resided in Nashville, Tennessee, and each was a Caucasian adult. Genomic DNA from unsorted samples was obtained from 80 million to 100 million PBMCs (per sample). The assay was run at deep level. The authors distributed each subset's genomic DNA evenly over several immunoSEQ plates. This table comes from immunoSEQ multiplex PCR, and its TCRdb copy is limited to in-frame clones, with some not included. Of 450,000 to 500,000 clones in the sample, approximately 84% were seen once. Sequenced material: PBMCs. The clonotype originates from a middle-aged woman in good health. Some clones in this sample may be carry-over from other donors' samples.

CDR3 coding DNA: TGTGCCAGCAGCTTAGCGGGAGTGGGTCACGAGCAGTACTTC. Translated: CASSLAGVGHEQYF. The chain combines TRBV7-8 with TRBJ2-7, with D maybe TRBD2 (5 bases). V was trimmed by 0 bases and J by 5 bases, leaving 11 bases between them. This CDR3 spans 14 amino acids. The germline CDR1 and CDR2 sequences are SGHVS and FQNEAQ. The full variable domain, its missing parts supplied by reference TRBV7-8 and TRBJ2-7, is GAGVSQSPRYKVAKRGQDVALRCDPISGHVSLFWYQQALGQGPEFLTYFQNEAQLDKSGLPSDRFFAERPEGSVSTLKIQRTQQEDSAVYLCASSLAGVGHEQYFGPGTRLTVT.